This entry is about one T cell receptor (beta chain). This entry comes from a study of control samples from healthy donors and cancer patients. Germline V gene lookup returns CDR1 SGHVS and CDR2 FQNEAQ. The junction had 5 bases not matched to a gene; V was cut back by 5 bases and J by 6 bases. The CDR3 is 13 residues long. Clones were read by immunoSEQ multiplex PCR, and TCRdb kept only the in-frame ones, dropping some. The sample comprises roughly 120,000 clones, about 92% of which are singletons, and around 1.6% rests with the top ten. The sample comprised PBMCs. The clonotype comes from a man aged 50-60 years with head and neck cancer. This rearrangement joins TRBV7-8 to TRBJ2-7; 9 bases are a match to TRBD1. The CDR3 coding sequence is TGTGCCAGCAGCACCGGGACAGGGAGCGAGCAGTACTTC. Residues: CASSTGTGSEQYF.